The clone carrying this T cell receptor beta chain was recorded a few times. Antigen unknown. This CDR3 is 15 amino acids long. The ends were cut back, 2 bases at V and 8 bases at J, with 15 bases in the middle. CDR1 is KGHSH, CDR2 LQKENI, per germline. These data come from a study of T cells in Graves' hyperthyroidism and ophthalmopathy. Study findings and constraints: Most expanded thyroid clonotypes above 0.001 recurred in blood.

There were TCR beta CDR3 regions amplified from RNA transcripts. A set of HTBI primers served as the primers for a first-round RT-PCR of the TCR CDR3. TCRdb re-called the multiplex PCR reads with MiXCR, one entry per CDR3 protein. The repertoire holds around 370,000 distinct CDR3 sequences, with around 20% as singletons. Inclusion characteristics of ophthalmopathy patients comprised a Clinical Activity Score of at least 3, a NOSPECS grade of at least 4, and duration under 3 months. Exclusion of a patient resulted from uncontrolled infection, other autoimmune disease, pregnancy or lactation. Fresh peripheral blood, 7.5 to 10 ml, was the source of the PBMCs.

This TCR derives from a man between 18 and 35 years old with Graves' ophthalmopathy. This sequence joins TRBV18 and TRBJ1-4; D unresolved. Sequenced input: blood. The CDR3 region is CASSPVAGQSEKLFF. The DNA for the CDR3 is TGTGCCAGCTCACCAGTCGCTGGCCAGTCGGAAAAACTGTTTTTT.